This T cell receptor (beta chain) emerged from a study of early T cells in non-severe SARS-CoV-2 infection (dated by TCRdb to about 2021). Describing the broader study: Because TCR sequencing relied on bulk RNA taken from unsorted whole blood, pairing of alpha and beta chains was not possible.

Set within a cohort of healthcare workers in London, UK, this nested case-control study involved weekly PCR testing of nasopharyngeal swabs along with blood sampling. Healthcare workers were enrolled in the week of the UK lockdown, from 23 to 31 March 2020, and were followed every week for up to roughly 16 weeks. This clonotype was recorded many times. No cognate antigen has been identified for it. The sample holds no much larger clone one base away, and base qualities are not on file. The receptor library was made with 5' RACE. Sequencing relied on a NextSeq 500. To correct for sequencing error and PCR bias, the TCR library protocol tagged individual cDNA molecules with unique molecular identifiers. Both TCR alpha and beta chains were sequenced, and tight co-correlation was observed between alpha and beta sequence abundances in each sample. Regarding the original processing steps: Decombinator V4 was used to annotate TCR sequences for V gene, J gene and CDR3. TCRs were defined as expanded if a significant change between any two time points was detected under a Poisson model with p below 0.0001. Abundances of TCRs were expressed as counts per million after normalisation to the total number of TCRs sequenced in each sample. MAIT TCRs were defined by TRAV1-2 paired with TRAJ12, TRAJ20 or TRAJ33, and iNKT TCRs by TRAV10 paired with TRAJ18. VDJdb, accessed on 1 November 2021, was searched for TCRs annotated for CMV, EBV and SARS-CoV-2, and TCRs annotated for more than one antigen were excluded. TCRdb reran the public reads through fastp at Q25 and MiXCR, keeping productive beta chains. Each entry is one CDR3 protein sequence, shown with its most common DNA and genes. The V and J calls were determined by TCRdb, not by the authors. This sample is represented by around 61,000 distinct CDR3 sequences; around 12% of them were singletons. The top ten hold around 2.8% of the sample.

Relative to germline, V is 6 bases shorter and J is 4 bases shorter, with 13 bases between their ends. Reading the germline V gene gives CDR1 MNHEY and CDR2 SVGAGI. The CDR3 goes from the cysteine to the phenylalanine over 14 residues. The sequence is cut down to CDR3 DNA, 42 bases in frame from base 1. Overall results and qualifications from the work: VDJdb matching was skewed toward anti-spike CD8 responses and likely underestimated virus-specific expansions by missing private and CD4 specificities.

Recombination connected TRBV6-5 to TRBJ1-5, with the D gene uncertain. Sequencing was performed on whole blood. The receptor comes from an adult who was a healthcare worker with PCR-confirmed SARS-CoV-2 infection or an uninfected control (not recorded which). The sequence in DNA is TGTGCCAGCAGCCGGACCCCTCTTAATCAGCCCCAGCATTTT. Protein translation: CASSRTPLNQPQHF.